Listed here are 18 T cell receptor beta chains from one sample, sequenced in a study of CD8 T cells in ankylosing spondylitis. TCRdb reprocessed the 5' RACE reads via MiXCR and lists one record per CDR3 protein. The sample holds 200,000 or so distinct CDR3 sequences, approximately 18% seen once. The sequenced sample was blood, either unsorted or a sorted T cell fraction (not recorded which). The receptors were sampled from a male donor aged 10-35 years with ankylosing spondylitis or in good health (not recorded which).

This clonotype was observed at least ten times. The gene calls are TRBV12-3 or TRBV12-4 and TRBJ1-4; a possible D gene is TRBD1 (5 bases). This CDR3 has 17 residues. Trimming removed 2 bases from V and 4 bases from J, with 17 bases in between. This chain's CDR3 is CASSLTPSRALNEKLFF. The CDR3 DNA is TGTGCCAGCAGTTTAACCCCCTCCAGGGCACTTAATGAAAAACTGTTTTTT.

This chain links TRBV4-3 with TRBJ1-1; a weak D match, TRBD1 (6 bases). Trimming cost V 0 bases and J 1 base, with 9 bases left between them. This CDR3 has 15 residues. The germline CDR1 and CDR2 sequences are LGHNA and YSLEER. Here the CDR3 reads CASSQDLDRNTEAFF. As DNA, the CDR3 is TGCGCCAGCAGCCAAGACCTGGACAGGAACACTGAAGCTTTCTTT.

The V call is TRBV6-5, the J call TRBJ1-2; D call uncertain. The germline CDR1 and CDR2 sequences are MNHEY and SVGAGI. Between the trimmed V and J ends, which lost 4 bases and 6 bases, there was a span of 12 bases. The CDR3 loop spans 13 amino acids. The DNA for the CDR3 is TGTGCCAGCAGTTCGCCCCTTGCAAATGGCTACACCTTC. This codes for CASSSPLANGYTF.

This chain connects TRBV10-3 to TRBJ2-6; 7 nucleotides align to TRBD1. After removal of 8 bases from V and 2 bases from J, the junction contained 9 bases not matched to a gene. The CDR3 is made up of 16 amino acids. Per the germline V gene, CDR1 is ENHRY and CDR2 is SYGVKD. The CDR3 region has the DNA TGTGCCATCTCGGGACAGCCAACGACTGGGGCCAACGTCCTGACTTTC. Its protein is CAISGQPTTGANVLTF.

This clonotype was seen at least ten times. This chain links TRBV3-1 with TRBJ2-5; D might be TRBD2 (6 bases). The CDR3 is 15 amino acids. The V gene's germline CDR1 is LGHDT and CDR2 YNNKEL (reference sequence). Trimming took 8 bases from V and 6 from J, leaving 22 bases between them. The CDR3 spells CASANSDLREKTQYF. The DNA of the CDR3 is TGTGCCAGCGCAAACTCGGACCTGCGGGAAAAGACCCAGTACTTC.

The chain is built from TRBV23-1 and TRBJ2-5, with D hard to call. TRBV23-1 is classed as an ORF, of uncertain function. The ends were cut back, 4 bases at V and 4 bases at J, with 16 bases in the middle. The CDR3 loop spans 15 amino acids. CDR3 coding DNA: TGCGCCAGCAGTCGCCACCTAAGGGCCCCAGAGACCCAGTACTTC. This translates into CASSRHLRAPETQYF.

The chain combines TRBV15 with TRBJ2-3; unclear D gene. Germline-derived CDR1 and CDR2 are LNHNV and YYDKDF (reference sequence). The CDR3 loop spans 13 amino acids. The germline V and J ends were trimmed by 4 bases and 6 bases, with 11 bases remaining between them. The CDR3 coding sequence is TGTGCCACCAGCATACCCGCGAGGGATACGCAGTATTTT. As protein: CATSIPARDTQYF.

This clonotype came up many times. V usage is TRBV5-1 and J usage is TRBJ2-7, with 7 bases that match TRBD1. Germline CDR1 SGHRS, CDR2 YFSETQ. CDR3 length equals 15 residues. The trim removed 0 bases at V and 2 bases at J, leaving 5 bases unmatched. DNA of the CDR3: TGCGCCAGCAGCTTGGAACAGACAGGGCCCTACGAGCAGTACTTC. Translated, it gives CASSLEQTGPYEQYF.

This clonotype has at least ten counts. The rearrangement links TRBV6-5 to TRBJ2-3; unclear D gene. The CDR3 is 17 amino acids. CDR1 and CDR2 (germline): MNHEY, SVGAGI. Trimming took off 6 bases at V and 2 bases at J, with 21 bases between the two ends. The CDR3 DNA sequence: TGTGCCAGCAGACCCTTACCTTCCCCCCACAACACAGATACGCAGTATTTT. It specifies CASRPLPSPHNTDTQYF.

This clonotype was recorded at least ten times. The DNA of the CDR3 is TGTGCCAGCAGCCGGGCGTCGCCCACCGGGGAGCTGTTTTTT. The encoded protein is CASSRASPTGELFF. The chain joins TRBV7-9 to TRBJ2-2; D remains unclear. The CDR3 sequence is 14 residues long. The germline V gene has CDR1 SEHNR and CDR2 FQNEAQ (reference sequence). Trimming took 5 bases from V and 4 from J, leaving 11 bases between them.

This clonotype was counted many times. This CDR3 reads CAWSGRYNEQFF. CDR3 nucleotide sequence: TGTGCCTGGAGTGGAAGGTACAATGAGCAGTTCTTC. V is TRBV30 and J is TRBJ2-1; D uncertain. This CDR3 is 12 amino acids long. V was pared by 1 base and J by 4 bases, with 5 bases between. Germline V gene data show CDR1 as GTSNPN and CDR2 as SVGIG (reference sequence). The full variable domain, in which reference TRBV30 and TRBJ2-1 provide the parts outside the CDR3, is SQTIHQWPATLVQPVGSPLSLECTVEGTSNPNLYWYRQAAGRGLQLLFYSVGIGQISSEVPQNLSASRPQDRQFILSSKKLLLSDSGFYLCAWSGRYNEQFFGPGTRLTVL.

This clonotype was found many times. V is TRBV5-1 and J is TRBJ2-3; 10 bases are a match to TRBD2. The trim removed 4 bases at V and 2 bases at J, leaving 7 bases unmatched. Germline CDR1 SGHRS, CDR2 YFSETQ. This CDR3 region has 16 residues. The CDR3 region is CASSPRTSGNTDTQYF. The CDR3 region has the DNA TGCGCCAGCAGCCCCCGAACTAGCGGGAACACAGATACGCAGTATTTT.

CDR3 nucleotide sequence: TGCGCCAGCAGCCAAGAAGCGGAGGGGACCCACGAGCAGTACTTC. This encodes CASSQEAEGTHEQYF. The chain is built from TRBV4-3 and TRBJ2-7; perhaps TRBD2 as D (6 bases). This CDR3 comprises 15 residues. Germline V CDR1 and CDR2: LGHNA, YSLEER. Between the trimmed V and J ends, which lost 0 bases and 5 bases, there was a span of 14 bases.

The chain joins TRBV4-3 to TRBJ1-2; D is possibly TRBD1 (6 bases). Germline CDR1 LGHNA, CDR2 YSLEER. V dropped 1 base and J dropped 9 bases, with 21 bases sitting between them. The CDR3 consists of 16 residues. The CDR3, as DNA: TGCGCCAGCAGCCAAGGTCGGGGTCAGGGGAGTACTAGCTACACCTTC. Translated, it gives CASSQGRGQGSTSYTF.

This clonotype was found many times. J is TRBJ1-1 and V is TRBV29-1; the D gene is possibly TRBD1 (5 bases). Germline CDR1 reads SQVTM; CDR2 reads ANQGSEA. V shed 6 bases and J shed 6 bases, with 17 bases lying between them. This CDR3 is 13 amino acids long. CDR3 region: CSVGFEGFPEAFF. CDR3 coding DNA: TGCAGCGTCGGGTTTGAGGGGTTCCCTGAAGCTTTCTTT.

This chain uses TRBV3-1 with TRBJ2-1; D is unresolved. V shed 2 bases and J shed 8 bases, with 16 bases lying between them. Per germline, CDR1 LGHDT and CDR2 YNNKEL (reference sequence). CDR3 length equals 15 residues. DNA of the CDR3: TGTGCCAGCAGCCAACGATCCATGAGACGGGATGAGCAGTTCTTC. This translates into CASSQRSMRRDEQFF.

In its sample, this clonotype was seen many times. This chain connects TRBV20-1 to TRBJ2-3; TRBD2 agrees at 7 bases. CDR3 length equals 17 residues. Germline V CDR1 and CDR2: DFQATT, SNEGSKA (reference sequence). V gave up 2 bases and J gave up 3 bases; unmatched junction bases: 14. CDR3: CSARLGRARAWTDTQYF. In nucleotides, the CDR3 is TGCAGTGCTAGATTGGGGAGGGCCAGGGCGTGGACAGATACGCAGTATTTT.

This clonotype was recorded at least ten times. The chain employs TRBV4-2 and TRBJ2-2; TRBD2 matches at 9 bases. With 4 bases clipped from V and 5 bases from J, the junction kept 11 bases outside the gene matches. Germline assignment: CDR1 LGHNA and CDR2 YNFKEQ. This CDR3 comprises 17 residues. CDR3 region: CASSRGGGRGKTGELFF. CDR3 DNA sequence: TGTGCCAGCAGCCGAGGGGGCGGGAGGGGGAAAACCGGGGAGCTGTTTTTT.